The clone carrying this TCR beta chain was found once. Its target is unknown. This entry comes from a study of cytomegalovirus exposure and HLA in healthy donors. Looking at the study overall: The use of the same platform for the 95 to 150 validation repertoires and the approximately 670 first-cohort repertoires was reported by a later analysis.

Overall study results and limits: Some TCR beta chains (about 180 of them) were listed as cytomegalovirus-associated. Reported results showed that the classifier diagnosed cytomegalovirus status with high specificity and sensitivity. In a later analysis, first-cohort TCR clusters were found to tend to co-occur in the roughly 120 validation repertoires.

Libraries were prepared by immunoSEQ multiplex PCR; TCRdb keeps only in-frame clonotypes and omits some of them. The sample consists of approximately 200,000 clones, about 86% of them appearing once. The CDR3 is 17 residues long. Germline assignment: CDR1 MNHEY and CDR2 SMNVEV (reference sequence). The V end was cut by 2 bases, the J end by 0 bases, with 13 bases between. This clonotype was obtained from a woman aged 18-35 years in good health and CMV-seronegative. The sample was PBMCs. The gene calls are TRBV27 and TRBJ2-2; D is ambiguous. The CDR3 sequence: CASSLNSLLANTGELFF. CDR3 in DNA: TGTGCCAGCAGTTTAAACAGCCTACTCGCGAACACCGGGGAGCTGTTTTTT.